This TCR beta chain derives from a study of blood T cell repertoires in COVID-19. On the study more broadly: T cells, B-cell-depleted T cells, or PBMCs supplied cDNA or gDNA.

Cohort placement rested on clinical history that participants reported themselves. All recovered Cohort 3 donors got two negative PCRs, got clearance, or saw symptom resolution. Original data processing: Quantification of nucleated cells was approximated via reference gene primer amplification. Data came from immunoSEQ multiplex PCR; TCRdb stores just in-frame clones and leaves some out. V and J calls and clone size are given by that table; D and trimming were obtained from the DNA. The sample gives approximately 480,000 clones, approximately 90% of which show up once; around 0.7% is in the top ten. V was clipped by 3 bases and J by 8 bases; unmatched bases: 1. CDR1 WSHSY and CDR2 SAAADI come from the germline V gene. The CDR3 covers 12 residues.

The sequence came from a woman aged 18-29 years who had recovered from COVID-19. This chain connects TRBV10-2 to TRBJ1-3, with 7 bases fitting TRBD1. Sequences were obtained from PBMCs or T cells enriched from blood (not recorded which). The CDR3 region is CASSDRGDTIYF. The DNA for the CDR3 is TGCGCCAGCAGTGACAGGGGGGACACCATATATTTT.